The clone carrying this TCR beta chain appeared once. Its antigen remains unidentified. This specimen belongs to a study of cytomegalovirus exposure and HLA in healthy donors. Notes on the study in general: Analysis was performed later, and it showed HLA-associated TCR beta chains to be more clonally expanded than equally common others. Later work associated roughly 15,000 TCR beta sequences with HLA alleles at 0.05 false discovery rate.

PCR was performed using 60 Vbeta and 13 Jbeta primers. This table comes from immunoSEQ multiplex PCR, and its TCRdb copy is limited to in-frame clones, with some not included. The sample consists of almost 200,000 clones, roughly 80% of them appearing once. The CDR3 covers 17 residues. J lost 0 bases, V lost 5 bases, and 7 bases had no gene match. Sequenced input: PBMCs. This chain connects TRBV6-7 to TRBJ2-6; 7 bases align to TRBD1. TRBV6-7 is labeled an ORF, and its function is uncertain. The TCR originated in a male donor in good health and CMV-seropositive. The CDR3 region has the DNA TGTGCCAGCAGTCACCGGGACAGAAGCTCTGGGGCCAACGTCCTGACTTTC. This codes for CASSHRDRSSGANVLTF.